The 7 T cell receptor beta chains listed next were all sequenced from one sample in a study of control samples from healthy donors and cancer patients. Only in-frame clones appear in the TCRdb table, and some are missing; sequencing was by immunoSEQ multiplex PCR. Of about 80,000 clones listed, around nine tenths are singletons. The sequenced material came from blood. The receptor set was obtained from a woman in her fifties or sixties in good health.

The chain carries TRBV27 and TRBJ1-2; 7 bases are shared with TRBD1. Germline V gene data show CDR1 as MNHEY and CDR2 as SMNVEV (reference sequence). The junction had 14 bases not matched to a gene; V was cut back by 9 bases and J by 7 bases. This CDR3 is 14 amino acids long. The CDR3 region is CASKTWAGGGGYTF. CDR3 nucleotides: TGTGCCAGTAAAACATGGGCAGGGGGGGGTGGCTACACCTTC.

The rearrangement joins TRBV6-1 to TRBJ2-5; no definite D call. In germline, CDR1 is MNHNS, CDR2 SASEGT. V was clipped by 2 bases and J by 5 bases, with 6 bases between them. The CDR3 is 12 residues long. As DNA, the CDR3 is TGTGCCAGCAGTGAAATGCTGGAGACCCAGTACTTC. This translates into CASSEMLETQYF.

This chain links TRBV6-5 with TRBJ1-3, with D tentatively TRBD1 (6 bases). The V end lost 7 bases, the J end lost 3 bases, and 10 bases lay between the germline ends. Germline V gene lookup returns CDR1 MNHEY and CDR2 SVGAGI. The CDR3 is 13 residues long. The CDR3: CASNKDSGNTIYF. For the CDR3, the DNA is TGTGCCAGCAACAAGGACAGTGGAAACACCATATATTTT.

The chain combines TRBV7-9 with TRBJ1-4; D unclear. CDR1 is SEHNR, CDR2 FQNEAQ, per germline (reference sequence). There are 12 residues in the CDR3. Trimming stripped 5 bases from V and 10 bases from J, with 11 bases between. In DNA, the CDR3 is TGTGCCAGCAGCCCTATGGGTCGAAAACTGTTTTTT. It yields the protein CASSPMGRKLFF.

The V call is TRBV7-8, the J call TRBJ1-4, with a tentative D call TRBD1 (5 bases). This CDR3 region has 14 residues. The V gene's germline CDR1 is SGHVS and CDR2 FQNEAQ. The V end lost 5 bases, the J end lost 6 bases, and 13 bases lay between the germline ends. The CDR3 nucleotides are TGTGCCAGCAGCCCCGCGGGGCTAGATGAAAAACTGTTTTTT. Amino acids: CASSPAGLDEKLFF.

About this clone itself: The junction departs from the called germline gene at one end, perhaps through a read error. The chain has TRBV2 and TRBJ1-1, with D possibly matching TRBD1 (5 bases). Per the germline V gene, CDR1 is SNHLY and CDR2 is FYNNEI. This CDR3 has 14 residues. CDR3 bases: TGTGCCAGCAGCGAAGGGACTTGGAACACTGAAGCTTTCTTT. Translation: CASSEGTWNTEAFF.

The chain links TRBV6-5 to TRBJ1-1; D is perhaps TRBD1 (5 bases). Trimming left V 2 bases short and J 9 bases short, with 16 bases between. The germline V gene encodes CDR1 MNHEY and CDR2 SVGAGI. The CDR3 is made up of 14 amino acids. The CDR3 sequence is CASSYGLGDRKAFF. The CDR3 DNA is TGTGCCAGCAGTTACGGGCTCGGGGACCGAAAAGCTTTCTTT.